This is a list of T cell receptor beta chains from one sample in a study of shared clonotypes between healthy human individuals. Assay: immunoSEQ multiplex PCR; the TCRdb copy retains only in-frame clones and omits some. The sample has fewer than 600,000 clones; 70% to 80% are singletons. The sequencing sample was made of PBMCs. The receptors stem from a woman between 40 and 55 years old in good health. Some clones in this sample may be carry-over from other donors' samples. CDR3s include the opening cysteine and the closing phenylalanine or tryptophan. The D gene is left open where the match is weak. Size is omitted from some rows. Given values are once, few, many or a class for expanded clones.

v_gene: TRBV27
len: 17
abundance: .
d_gene: .
j_gene: TRBJ2-5
CDR3aa: CASSPPWGRPNQETQYF
CDR3nt: TGTGCCAGCAGTCCCCCTTGGGGCAGGCCAAACCAAGAGACCCAGTACTTC

v_gene: TRBV28
len: 17
abundance: once
d_gene: TRBD2
j_gene: TRBJ2-3
CDR3aa: CASSSAGSGRSTDTQYF
CDR3nt: TGTGCCAGCAGTTCTGCCGGCAGCGGGAGATCGACAGATACGCAGTATTTT

v_gene: TRBV11-1
len: 14
abundance: .
d_gene: .
j_gene: TRBJ2-7
CDR3aa: CASSFASPPYEQYF
CDR3nt: TGTGCCAGCAGCTTTGCGTCCCCACCCTACGAGCAGTACTTC

v_gene: TRBV28
len: 16
abundance: .
d_gene: .
j_gene: TRBJ1-4
CDR3aa: CASSLAGIATNEKLFF
CDR3nt: TGTGCCAGCAGTTTAGCCGGAATCGCAACTAATGAAAAACTGTTTTTT

v_gene: TRBV28
len: 15
abundance: .
d_gene: TRBD1
j_gene: TRBJ2-5
CDR3aa: CASTEQGAQGETQYF
CDR3nt: TGTGCCAGCACCGAACAGGGGGCGCAGGGGGAGACCCAGTACTTC

v_gene: TRBV28
len: 13
abundance: .
d_gene: .
j_gene: TRBJ1-2
CDR3aa: CASSSGPIYGYTF
CDR3nt: TGTGCCAGCAGCAGCGGGCCAATCTATGGCTACACCTTC

v_gene: TRBV5-1
len: 16
abundance: once
d_gene: TRBD1
j_gene: TRBJ2-7
CDR3aa: CASSPTSGTGAYEQYF
CDR3nt: TGCGCCAGCAGCCCTACCTCCGGGACAGGGGCCTACGAGCAGTACTTC

v_gene: TRBV5-1
len: 16
abundance: .
d_gene: .
j_gene: TRBJ2-2
CDR3aa: CASSLAEGRNTGELFF
CDR3nt: TGCGCCAGCAGCTTGGCGGAGGGGCGTAACACCGGGGAGCTGTTTTTT

v_gene: TRBV5-6
len: 15
abundance: .
d_gene: TRBD1
j_gene: TRBJ1-2
CDR3aa: CASSLVNPGGGGYTF
CDR3nt: TGTGCCAGCAGCTTGGTTAACCCAGGGGGCGGTGGCTACACCTTC

v_gene: TRBV28
len: 16
abundance: .
d_gene: TRBD2
j_gene: TRBJ2-7
CDR3aa: CASRRQDPGLAGVWYF
CDR3nt: TGTGCCAGCAGGAGACAGGACCCGGGACTAGCGGGAGTGTGGTACTTC

v_gene: TRBV5-1
len: 17
abundance: few
d_gene: .
j_gene: TRBJ2-3
CDR3aa: CASSSPTALTSTDTQYF
CDR3nt: TGCGCCAGCAGCTCCCCTACTGCACTCACTAGCACAGATACGCAGTATTTT

v_gene: TRBV2
len: 14
abundance: .
d_gene: .
j_gene: TRBJ1-1
CDR3aa: CASRSGTSYTEAFF
CDR3nt: TGTGCCAGTAGATCCGGGACCTCATACACTGAAGCTTTCTTT

v_gene: TRBV7-7
len: 13
abundance: many
d_gene: TRBD1
j_gene: TRBJ1-1
CDR3aa: CASSLDRGTEAFF
CDR3nt: TGTGCTAGCAGTCTAGACAGGGGCACTGAAGCTTTCTTT

v_gene: TRBV7-9
len: 15
abundance: .
d_gene: TRBD2
j_gene: TRBJ2-2
CDR3aa: CASSRTLAGTGELFF
CDR3nt: TGTGCCAGCAGCCGGACACTAGCGGGCACCGGGGAGCTGTTTTTT

v_gene: TRBV9
len: 14
abundance: .
d_gene: .
j_gene: TRBJ1-3
CDR3aa: CASSVDLTTNTIYF
CDR3nt: TGTGCCAGCAGCGTAGATCTTACCACCAACACCATATATTTT

v_gene: TRBV21-1
len: 17
abundance: .
d_gene: .
j_gene: TRBJ2-3
CDR3aa: CASSKIGLDRGADTQYF
CDR3nt: TGTGCCAGCAGCAAAATTGGATTGGACAGGGGGGCAGATACGCAGTATTTT

v_gene: TRBV6-5
len: 15
abundance: .
d_gene: TRBD2
j_gene: TRBJ2-3
CDR3aa: CASRGRLAGVDTQYF
CDR3nt: TGTGCCAGCAGGGGACGACTAGCGGGAGTAGATACGCAGTATTTT

v_gene: TRBV27
len: 15
abundance: .
d_gene: TRBD2
j_gene: TRBJ2-1
CDR3aa: CASSTPTSGRVEQFF
CDR3nt: TGTGCCAGCAGCACTCCCACTAGCGGGAGAGTTGAGCAGTTCTTC

v_gene: TRBV7-2
len: 13
abundance: .
d_gene: .
j_gene: TRBJ2-1
CDR3aa: CASSRQPYNEQFF
CDR3nt: TGTGCCAGCAGCCGCCAACCGTACAATGAGCAGTTCTTC

v_gene: TRBV11-1
len: 14
abundance: .
d_gene: .
j_gene: TRBJ2-7
CDR3aa: CASSLVVGTIEQYF
CDR3nt: TGTGCCAGCAGCTTAGTGGTTGGCACGATCGAGCAGTACTTC

v_gene: TRBV5-1
len: 14
abundance: .
d_gene: .
j_gene: TRBJ2-7
CDR3aa: CASSWAGFSYEQYF
CDR3nt: TGCGCCAGCAGCTGGGCGGGATTCTCCTACGAGCAGTACTTC

v_gene: TRBV10-1
len: 15
abundance: .
d_gene: .
j_gene: TRBJ1-2
CDR3aa: CASSESRDGLLGYTF
CDR3nt: TGCGCCAGCAGTGAGTCTCGGGACGGACTATTGGGCTACACCTTC

v_gene: TRBV10-2
len: 13
abundance: once
d_gene: .
j_gene: TRBJ2-7
CDR3aa: CASRDTGSYEQYF
CDR3nt: TGCGCCAGCAGAGACACTGGAAGCTACGAGCAGTACTTC

v_gene: TRBV2
len: 20
abundance: once
d_gene: TRBD2
j_gene: TRBJ2-1
CDR3aa: CASRNPILAGGPGSYNEQFF
CDR3nt: TGTGCCAGCAGGAACCCGATCCTAGCGGGAGGGCCGGGCTCCTACAATGAGCAGTTCTTC

v_gene: TRBV6-1
len: 14
abundance: .
d_gene: .
j_gene: TRBJ2-1
CDR3aa: CASSPQGPYNEQFF
CDR3nt: TGTGCCAGCAGTCCGCAGGGGCCCTACAATGAGCAGTTCTTC

v_gene: TRBV9
len: 13
abundance: .
d_gene: .
j_gene: TRBJ2-5
CDR3aa: CASSVDIRETQYF
CDR3nt: TGTGCCAGCAGCGTAGACATCAGAGAGACCCAGTACTTC

v_gene: TRBV2
len: 13
abundance: .
d_gene: .
j_gene: TRBJ2-7
CDR3aa: CASRSGLSFEQYF
CDR3nt: TGTGCCAGCAGGTCAGGGTTATCATTCGAGCAGTACTTC

v_gene: TRBV18
len: 15
abundance: .
d_gene: TRBD1
j_gene: TRBJ2-5
CDR3aa: CASSRGQGGQETQYF
CDR3nt: TGTGCCAGCTCACGGGGACAGGGAGGGCAAGAGACCCAGTACTTC

v_gene: TRBV19
len: 18
abundance: .
d_gene: TRBD1
j_gene: TRBJ1-4
CDR3aa: CASSYSGTVAATNEKLFF
CDR3nt: TGTGCCAGTAGCTACTCCGGGACAGTAGCTGCAACTAATGAAAAACTGTTTTTT

v_gene: TRBV11-2
len: 16
abundance: .
d_gene: .
j_gene: TRBJ2-2
CDR3aa: CASSLYGGPKTGELFF
CDR3nt: TGTGCCAGCAGCCTATATGGAGGGCCAAAGACCGGGGAGCTGTTTTTT

v_gene: TRBV7-9
len: 17
abundance: many
d_gene: TRBD1
j_gene: TRBJ1-2
CDR3aa: CASSRPGTGGANYGYTF
CDR3nt: TGTGCCAGCAGCCGTCCCGGGACAGGGGGAGCTAACTATGGCTACACCTTC

v_gene: TRBV7-8
len: 15
abundance: few
d_gene: TRBD1
j_gene: TRBJ2-3
CDR3aa: CASSYRDRGTDTQYF
CDR3nt: TGTGCCAGCAGCTACCGGGACAGGGGCACAGATACGCAGTATTTT

v_gene: TRBV9
len: 16
abundance: .
d_gene: TRBD1
j_gene: TRBJ2-2
CDR3aa: CASSALGQGTTGELFF
CDR3nt: TGTGCCAGCAGTGCCTTGGGACAGGGGACCACCGGGGAGCTGTTTTTT